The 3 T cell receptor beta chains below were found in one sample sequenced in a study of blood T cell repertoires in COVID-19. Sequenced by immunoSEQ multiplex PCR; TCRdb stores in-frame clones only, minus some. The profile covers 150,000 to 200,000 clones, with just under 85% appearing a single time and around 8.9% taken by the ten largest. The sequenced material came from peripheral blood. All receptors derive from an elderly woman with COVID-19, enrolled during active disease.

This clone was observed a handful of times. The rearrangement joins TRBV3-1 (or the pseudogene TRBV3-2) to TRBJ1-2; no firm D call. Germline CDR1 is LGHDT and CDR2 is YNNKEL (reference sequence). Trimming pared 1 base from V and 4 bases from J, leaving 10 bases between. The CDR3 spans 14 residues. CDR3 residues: CASSQVHSSYGYTF. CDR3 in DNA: TGTGCCAGCAGCCAAGTGCACAGTTCCTATGGCTACACCTTC.

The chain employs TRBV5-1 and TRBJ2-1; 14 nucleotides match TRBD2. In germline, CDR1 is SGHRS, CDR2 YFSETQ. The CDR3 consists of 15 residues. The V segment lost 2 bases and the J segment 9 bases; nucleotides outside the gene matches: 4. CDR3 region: CASSLRTSGGTEQFF. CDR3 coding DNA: TGCGCCAGCAGCTTAAGGACTAGCGGGGGGACTGAGCAGTTCTTC.

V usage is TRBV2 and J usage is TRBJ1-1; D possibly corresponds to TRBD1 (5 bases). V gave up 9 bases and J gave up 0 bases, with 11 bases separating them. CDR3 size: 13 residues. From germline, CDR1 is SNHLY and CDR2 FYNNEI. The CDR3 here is CASARDVNTEAFF. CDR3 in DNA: TGTGCCAGTGCCAGGGATGTGAACACTGAAGCTTTCTTT.